One and the same sample provided the 18 T cell receptor beta chains below, sequenced in a study of CD8+CD57+ T cells in acquired aplastic anemia. CD8+CD57+ cell expansion, shown by flow cytometry, had occurred in the patients selected for sequencing. Investigators profiled TCR beta VDJ and CDR3 from genomic DNA template. TCRdb fed the reads into MiXCR, producing one record per CDR3 protein. This table holds about 98,000 distinct CDR3 sequences, 55% to 80% found once. The sequenced material came from sorted CD4+, CD8+, or CD8+CD57+ T cells (not recorded which) from PBMCs. These receptors were obtained from a human donor with aplastic anemia.

This clonotype was picked up a small number of times. The CDR3 does not close with the conserved phenylalanine or tryptophan, likely indicating a read error. The V call is TRBV10-3, the J call TRBJ1-2; the D is unclear. The CDR3 totals 13 residues. Germline V gene sequence: CDR1 ENHRY, CDR2 SYGVKD. Written as DNA, the CDR3 is TGCGCCATCAGTGAAGGGCAGATATATGGCTACACCTCC. It yields the protein CAISEGQIYGYTS.

The chain uses TRBV7-8 and TRBJ2-7, with a weak D call TRBD2 (5 bases). Deletions cut 4 bases from V and 7 bases from J, with 8 bases between. The CDR3 extends over 11 amino acids. Germline V lookup: CDR1 SGHVS, CDR2 FQNEAQ. This CDR3 is CASSSRVEQYF. The CDR3 nucleotides are TGTGCCAGCAGCTCGAGGGTTGAGCAGTACTTC. The full variable domain, with the rest looked up from reference TRBV7-8 and TRBJ2-7, is GAGVSQSPRYKVAKRGQDVALRCDPISGHVSLFWYQQALGQGPEFLTYFQNEAQLDKSGLPSDRFFAERPEGSVSTLKIQRTQQEDSAVYLCASSSRVEQYFGPGTRLTVT.

V is TRBV7-6 and J is TRBJ2-7; possibly TRBD1 for D (5 bases). The V gene's germline CDR1 is SGHVS and CDR2 FNYEAQ. This CDR3 comprises 15 residues. V shed 1 base and J shed 2 bases, with 12 bases lying between them. CDR3 sequence: CASSLGAGKPYEQYF. The CDR3 region has the DNA TGTGCCAGCAGCTTAGGGGCAGGGAAACCCTACGAGCAGTACTTC. Filled out from reference TRBV7-6 and TRBJ2-7, the complete variable domain reads GAGVSQSPRYKVTKRGQDVALRCDPISGHVSLYWYRQALGQGPEFLTYFNYEAQQDKSGLPNDRFSAERPEGSISTLTIQRTEQRDSAMYRCASSLGAGKPYEQYFGPGTRLTVT.

This chain joins TRBV2 and TRBJ2-5, with D possibly TRBD1 on 6 matching bases. V was shortened by 2 bases and J by 1 base, with 11 bases between the two germline ends. Germline values: CDR1 SNHLY, CDR2 FYNNEI. This CDR3 spans 15 amino acids. The CDR3 here is CASSEQGITQETQYF. The CDR3, as DNA: TGTGCCAGCAGTGAACAGGGGATAACCCAAGAGACCCAGTACTTC.

This clonotype was seen repeatedly, ten times or more. This chain uses TRBV9 with TRBJ2-7; tentative D call: TRBD2 (5 bases). Deletions cut 0 bases from V and 1 base from J, with 8 bases between. This CDR3 is 14 amino acids long. The germline V gene encodes CDR1 SGDLS and CDR2 YYNGEE. CDR3: CASSVGGNSYEQYF. In DNA, the CDR3 is TGTGCCAGCAGCGTAGGAGGGAATTCCTACGAGCAGTACTTC.

The V call is TRBV11-3, the J call TRBJ2-7; tentative D call: TRBD1 (5 bases). Germline CDR1 SGHNT, CDR2 YENEEA. V lost 1 base to trimming and J lost 5 bases, with 6 bases between them. The CDR3 loop spans 12 amino acids. The CDR3 bases are TGTGCCAGCAGCTTAGTGGGGCACGAGCAGTACTTC. It codes for CASSLVGHEQYF. The complete variable domain, with remaining parts taken from reference TRBV11-3 and TRBJ2-7, reads EAGVVQSPRYKIIEKKQPVAFWCNPISGHNTLYWYLQNLGQGPELLIRYENEEAVDDSQLPKDRFSAERLKGVDSTLKIQPAELGDSAVYLCASSLVGHEQYFGPGTRLTVT.

This clonotype has just a few counts. The rearrangement links TRBV7-9 to TRBJ2-7; a possible D gene is TRBD1 (5 bases). The germline V and J ends were trimmed by 4 bases and 2 bases, with 9 bases remaining between them. The CDR3 runs 13 residues. The V gene's germline CDR1 is SEHNR and CDR2 FQNEAQ (reference sequence). DNA of the CDR3: TGTGCCAGCAGCTCGACAGTCACCTACGAGCAGTACTTC. This translates into CASSSTVTYEQYF.

This clonotype was detected ten times or more. This rearrangement joins TRBV4-1 to TRBJ1-1; maybe TRBD1 (5 bases). Trimming removed 7 bases from V and 5 bases from J, with 23 bases in between. The CDR3 consists of 16 residues. Germline CDR1 reads MGHRA; CDR2 reads YSYEKL. CDR3 region: CASTEGIIDEGTEAFF. The CDR3 DNA follows: TGCGCCAGCACCGAGGGGATTATCGACGAAGGGACTGAAGCTTTCTTT.

The V call is TRBV7-2, the J call TRBJ1-3; D not resolved. The CDR3 has 13 amino acids. V gave up 6 bases and J gave up 7 bases, with 13 bases separating them. Germline CDR1 SGHTA, CDR2 FQGNSA. The CDR3 DNA follows: TGTGCCAGCAGTGCAGAGACGGCGAACACCATATATTTT. The encoded protein is CASSAETANTIYF.

This clonotype was seen a few times. This chain joins TRBV6-1 and TRBJ1-1, with D hard to call. The germline gives CDR1 MNHNS, CDR2 SASEGT. This CDR3 has 13 amino acids. Trimming left V 6 bases short and J 1 base short, with 9 bases between. DNA for the CDR3: TGTGCCAGCAGGAGGGAGACGAACACTGAAGCTTTCTTT. Translation: CASRRETNTEAFF.

This sequence joins TRBV19 and TRBJ1-6, with D possibly TRBD1 on 6 matching bases. The CDR3 sequence is 15 residues long. The V gene's germline CDR1 is LNHDA and CDR2 SQIVND (reference sequence). The V gene lost 5 bases and the J gene lost 8 bases, with 16 bases spanning the gap. The CDR3 here is CASSGRTANYSPLHF. CDR3 DNA: TGTGCCAGTAGTGGCAGGACAGCAAACTATTCACCCCTCCACTTT.

This chain connects TRBV29-1 to TRBJ2-5; 8 positions agree with TRBD1. This CDR3 is 13 amino acids long. V lost 7 bases, J lost 5 bases, and 9 bases stayed unmatched. CDR1 is SQVTM, CDR2 ANQGSEA, per germline. CDR3 protein: CSALAGGAETQYF. CDR3 sequence (DNA): TGCAGCGCCCTGGCAGGGGGCGCGGAGACCCAGTACTTC.

This chain uses TRBV24-1 with TRBJ1-1, with unresolved D. Deletions cut 3 bases from V and 10 bases from J, with 11 bases between. The CDR3 contains 12 residues. Germline CDR1 KGHDR, CDR2 SFDVKD. CDR3 sequence (DNA): TGTGCCACCAGTGATGGGCACTTCAGAGCTTTCTTT. Amino acid sequence: CATSDGHFRAFF.

In DNA form, the CDR3 reads TGTGCCACCAGTGACCAGACCCGAGGGACTAGCTGGGGTGAGCAGTTCTTC. This codes for CATSDQTRGTSWGEQFF. J is TRBJ2-1 and V is TRBV24-1; TRBD2 aligns across 9 bases. Germline V gene sequence: CDR1 KGHDR, CDR2 SFDVKD. This CDR3 region has 17 residues. V dropped 4 bases and J dropped 9; count of bases not matched to a gene: 15.

The chain joins TRBV9 to TRBJ2-7; D ambiguous. The V end was cut by 3 bases, the J end by 0 bases, with 13 bases between. This CDR3 is built from 15 residues. Germline V lookup: CDR1 SGDLS, CDR2 YYNGEE. CDR3 sequence reads: CASSADQRNSYEQYF. The CDR3 DNA is TGTGCCAGCAGCGCCGATCAGCGAAACTCCTACGAGCAGTACTTC.

The CDR3 bases are TGCAGTGCTAGGAGTATCGCAGGGAAGATTGAAGCTTTCTTT. Its translation: CSARSIAGKIEAFF. The chain is built from TRBV20-1 and TRBJ1-1; possibly TRBD1 for D (5 bases). With 3 bases removed from V and 7 bases from J, the gap between germline ends came to 18 bases. Germline V gives CDR1 DFQATT, CDR2 SNEGSKA (reference sequence). The CDR3 totals 14 residues.

This clonotype was seen a handful of times. The chain's CDR3 is CATSDPGLANEQFF. CDR3 DNA sequence: TGTGCCACCAGTGATCCCGGACTAGCGAATGAGCAGTTCTTC. The chain recombines TRBV24-1 with TRBJ2-1, with TRBD2 matching 9 bases. Germline V gene data show CDR1 as KGHDR and CDR2 as SFDVKD. V dropped 3 bases and J dropped 7; count of bases not matched to a gene: 3. This CDR3 spans 14 amino acids.

The chain uses TRBV7-8 and TRBJ2-5, with D possibly being TRBD1 (6 bases). CDR1 and CDR2 from the germline V gene are SGHVS and FQNEAQ. CDR3 length: 15 residues. V shed 4 bases and J shed 5 bases, with 17 bases lying between them. The CDR3 DNA reads as TGTGCCAGCAGCTCTACAACACAGGGTGGTGAGACCCAGTACTTC. Residues: CASSSTTQGGETQYF.